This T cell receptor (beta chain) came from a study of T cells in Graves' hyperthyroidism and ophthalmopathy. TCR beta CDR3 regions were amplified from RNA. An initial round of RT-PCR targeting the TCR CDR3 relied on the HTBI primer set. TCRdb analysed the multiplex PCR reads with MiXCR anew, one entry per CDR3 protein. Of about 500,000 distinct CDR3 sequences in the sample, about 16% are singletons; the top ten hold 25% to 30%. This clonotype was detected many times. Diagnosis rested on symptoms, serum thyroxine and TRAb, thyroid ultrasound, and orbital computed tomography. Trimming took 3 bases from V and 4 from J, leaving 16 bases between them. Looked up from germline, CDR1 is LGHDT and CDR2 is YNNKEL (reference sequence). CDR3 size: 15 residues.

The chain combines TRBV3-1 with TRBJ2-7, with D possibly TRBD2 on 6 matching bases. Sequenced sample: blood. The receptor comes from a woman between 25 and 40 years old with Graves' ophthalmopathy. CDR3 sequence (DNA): TGTGCCAGCAGCCAGGACCCTCATCGGGGGTACGAGCAGTACTTC. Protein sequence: CASSQDPHRGYEQYF.